This paragraph reports one TCR beta chain. Antigen: not known. The assay was immunoSEQ multiplex PCR, and TCRdb's table has in-frame clones only and misses some. The profile shows about 86,000 clones, about 89% of them singletons. Germline V gene lookup returns CDR1 SNHLY and CDR2 FYNNEI. This CDR3 has 12 amino acids. V lost 4 bases and J 3 bases, leaving 7 bases between the germline ends. In every patient, relapse followed autologous stem cell transplantation, while exposure to brentuximab vedotin differed. Complete response, partial response or progressive disease constituted the best response categories observed. This entry comes from a study of PD-1 blockade in classical Hodgkin lymphoma. Study results and limitations: Significant TCR diversity gains by C4D1 occurred in CD4+ but not CD8+ cells. Individuals who commenced nivolumab within less than 1 year of ASCT were excluded. For complete responders, baseline diversity was comparable to that of newly diagnosed patients.

V and J are TRBV2 and TRBJ2-7; D call uncertain. The sequencing used peripheral blood mononuclear cells (PBMCs), collected at baseline. This receptor was obtained from a human donor with classical Hodgkin lymphoma. The CDR3 DNA follows: TGTGCCAGCAGTGTTGGCCTCTACGAGCAGTACTTC. Amino acids: CASSVGLYEQYF. The complete variable domain, with remaining parts taken from reference TRBV2 and TRBJ2-7, reads EPEVTQTPSHQVTQMGQEVILRCVPISNHLYFYWYRQILGQKVEFLVSFYNNEISEKSEIFDDQFSVERPDGSNFTLKIRSTKLEDSAMYFCASSVGLYEQYFGPGTRLTVT.